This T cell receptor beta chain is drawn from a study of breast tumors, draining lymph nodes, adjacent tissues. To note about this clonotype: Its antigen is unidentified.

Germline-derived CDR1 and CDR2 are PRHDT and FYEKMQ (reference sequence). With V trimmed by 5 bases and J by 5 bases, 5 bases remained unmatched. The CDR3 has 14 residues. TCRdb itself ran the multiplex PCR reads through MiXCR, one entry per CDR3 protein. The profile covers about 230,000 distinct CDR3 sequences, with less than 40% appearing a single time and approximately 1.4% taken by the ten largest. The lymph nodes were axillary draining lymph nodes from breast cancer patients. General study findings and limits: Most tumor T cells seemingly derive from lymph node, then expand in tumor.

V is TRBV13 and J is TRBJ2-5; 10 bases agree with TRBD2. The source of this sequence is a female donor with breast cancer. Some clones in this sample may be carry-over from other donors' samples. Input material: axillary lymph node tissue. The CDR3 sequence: CASSSRLAGETQYF. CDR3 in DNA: TGTGCCAGCAGCAGTAGACTAGCGGGCGAGACCCAGTACTTC.